A single sample gave rise to the 26 T cell receptor beta chains below, sequenced in a study of blood T cell repertoires in COVID-19. Sequenced by immunoSEQ multiplex PCR; TCRdb stores in-frame clones only, minus some. The sample consists of a few hundred thousand clones, 82% of them appearing once. The sequenced sample consisted of PBMCs or T cells enriched from blood (not recorded which). The receptors come from a woman aged 60-70 years who had recovered from COVID-19.

CDR3 nucleotides: TGTGCCAGCAGGGGGGAGGAGCTCTATGGCTACACCTTC. It specifies CASRGEELYGYTF. The rearrangement uses TRBV2 and TRBJ1-2; tentative D call: TRBD1 (5 bases). V lost 6 bases to trimming and J lost 4 bases, with 12 bases between them. The CDR3 length is 13 residues. From germline, CDR1 is SNHLY and CDR2 FYNNEI.

The gene calls are TRBV19 and TRBJ2-3; tentative D call: TRBD2 (6 bases). Germline CDR1 is LNHDA and CDR2 is SQIVND (reference sequence). Trimming took 4 bases from V and 5 from J, leaving 13 bases between them. CDR3 length equals 14 residues. As DNA, the CDR3 is TGTGCCAGTAGTAAGGAGTGGAGGGAAGATACGCAGTATTTT. Translated: CASSKEWREDTQYF.

The chain combines TRBV15 with TRBJ1-2; 9 nucleotides match TRBD1. J gave up 4 bases and V 1 base, and 4 bases lay outside the gene matches. From germline, CDR1 is LNHNV and CDR2 YYDKDF (reference sequence). The CDR3 is made up of 15 amino acids. The CDR3 protein is CATSRVRQGVYGYTF. The CDR3 DNA is TGTGCCACCAGCAGAGTGCGACAGGGGGTCTATGGCTACACCTTC.

This chain connects TRBV5-4 to TRBJ1-2; D is possibly TRBD1 (5 bases). The V gene lost 1 base and the J gene lost 2 bases, with 9 bases spanning the gap. This CDR3 has 14 residues. The germline CDR1 and CDR2 sequences are SGHNT and YYREEE (reference sequence). The CDR3 is CASSLQGSNYGYTF. The CDR3 DNA is TGTGCCAGCAGCTTGCAGGGTTCCAACTATGGCTACACCTTC.

This chain uses TRBV3-1 (or the pseudogene TRBV3-2) with TRBJ1-2; 10 bases are shared with TRBD1. Germline assignment: CDR1 LGHDT and CDR2 YNNKEL (reference sequence). The V and J ends lost 0 bases and 7 bases, in that order; junction bases with no gene match: 5. The CDR3 runs to 15 residues. CDR3: CASSQEWDRGSGYTF. The CDR3 DNA sequence: TGTGCCAGCAGCCAAGAATGGGACAGGGGAAGTGGCTACACCTTC.

This chain links TRBV14 with TRBJ1-4, with 11 bases that match TRBD1. This CDR3 is 16 amino acids long. V lost 1 base to trimming and J lost 9 bases; unmatched junction nucleotides: 7. Germline V gene data show CDR1 as SGHDN and CDR2 as FVKESK. In DNA, the CDR3 is TGTGCCAGCAGCCAAGCCCGGGACAGGGGGGGCAAAAAACTGTTTTTT. Translated, it gives CASSQARDRGGKKLFF.

The chain uses TRBV5-1 and TRBJ2-5; D is possibly TRBD1 (6 bases). V lost 0 bases, J lost 3 bases, and 12 bases lay in between. Germline V gene lookup returns CDR1 SGHRS and CDR2 YFSETQ. This CDR3 spans 15 amino acids. The CDR3 loop reads CASSLAGTREETQYF. The CDR3 DNA sequence: TGCGCCAGCAGCTTGGCCGGGACACGAGAAGAGACCCAGTACTTC.

Here the CDR3 DNA reads TGTGCCAGCAGCCCCGGCGGGGGGGTGTCCTACGAGCAGTACTTC. Protein product: CASSPGGGVSYEQYF. This sequence joins TRBV5-4 and TRBJ2-7; 9 bases map to TRBD2. Germline V CDR1 and CDR2: SGHNT, YYREEE (reference sequence). The CDR3 spans 15 residues. The V segment lost 4 bases and the J segment 1 base; nucleotides outside the gene matches: 6. The variable domain in full, completed from reference TRBV5-4 and TRBJ2-7, reads ETGVTQSPTHLIKTRGQQVTLRCSSQSGHNTVSWYQQALGQGPQFIFQYYREEENGRGNFPPRFSGLQFPNYSSELNVNALELDDSALYLCASSPGGGVSYEQYFGPGTRLTVT.

The chain recombines TRBV19 with TRBJ2-7; D is undetermined. This CDR3 comprises 15 residues. Germline lookup yields CDR1 LNHDA and CDR2 SQIVND (reference sequence). Trimming cost V 4 bases and J 0 bases, with 13 bases left between them. Written as DNA, the CDR3 is TGTGCCAGTAGTACCTCCTGGTTGAGCTCCTACGAGCAGTACTTC. It yields the protein CASSTSWLSSYEQYF.

In nucleotides, the CDR3 is TGTGCCACCGCGGGAACTAGCACAGATACGCAGTATTTT. Translating gives CATAGTSTDTQYF. The chain uses TRBV7-2 and TRBJ2-3; perhaps TRBD2 as D (6 bases). V dropped 10 bases and J dropped 0 bases, with 11 bases sitting between them. The V gene's germline CDR1 is SGHTA and CDR2 FQGNSA. This CDR3 comprises 13 residues.

This clone was seen more than once but under ten times. The chain carries TRBV9 and TRBJ2-3; D might be TRBD1 (6 bases). This CDR3 is built from 14 residues. V was clipped by 4 bases and J by 4 bases, with 13 bases between them. From germline, CDR1 is SGDLS and CDR2 YYNGEE. The CDR3 protein is CASSTTGFADTQYF. The CDR3 DNA reads TGTGCCAGCAGCACCACAGGGTTCGCAGATACGCAGTATTTT. Full variable domain (outside the CDR3, taken from reference TRBV9 and TRBJ2-3): DSGVTQTPKHLITATGQRVTLRCSPRSGDLSVYWYQQSLDQGLQFLIQYYNGEERAKGNILERFSAQQFPDLHSELNLSSLELGDSALYFCASSTTGFADTQYFGPGTRLTVL.

The V gene is TRBV18, the J gene TRBJ2-7, with D perhaps TRBD1 (5 bases). The CDR3 covers 11 residues. V was trimmed by 6 bases and J by 3 bases, leaving 6 bases between them. CDR1 KGHSH and CDR2 LQKENI come from the germline V gene. The CDR3 region is CASSDSYEQYF. As DNA, the CDR3 is TGTGCCAGCTCCGACAGCTACGAGCAGTACTTC.

The chain employs TRBV11-3 and TRBJ2-1; D possibly corresponds to TRBD1 (5 bases). The CDR3 is made up of 15 amino acids. Germline loops: CDR1 SGHNT, CDR2 YENEEA. Trimming took 5 bases from V and 0 from J, leaving 11 bases between them. The CDR3 region has the DNA TGTGCCAGCAGCCAGGGTCTGAGCTCCTACAATGAGCAGTTCTTC. Translated: CASSQGLSSYNEQFF.

V gene TRBV3-1 (or the pseudogene TRBV3-2) combines with J gene TRBJ2-1, with TRBD2 matching over 12 bases. The CDR3 contains 18 residues. V lost 0 bases to trimming and J lost 4 bases; unmatched junction nucleotides: 7. Germline V gene sequence: CDR1 LGHDT, CDR2 YNNKEL (reference sequence). CDR3 sequence (DNA): TGTGCCAGCAGCCAAGAGGGGCTAGCGGGGGGGGCTTACAATGAGCAGTTCTTC. This translates into CASSQEGLAGGAYNEQFF.

The chain uses TRBV11-3 and TRBJ1-1; 8 positions agree with TRBD1. The CDR3 consists of 13 residues. Germline values: CDR1 SGHNT, CDR2 YENEEA. The V segment lost 5 bases and the J segment 4 bases; nucleotides outside the gene matches: 3. The CDR3 DNA reads as TGTGCCAGCAGCACGGACAGGGTCACTGAAGCTTTCTTT. Its translation: CASSTDRVTEAFF.

This clone was observed at least ten times. CDR3 in amino acids: CSVDVVTQRDTQYF. DNA of the CDR3: TGCAGCGTTGATGTCGTGACCCAGCGGGATACGCAGTATTTT. The chain carries TRBV29-1 and TRBJ2-3, with a possible D match to TRBD2 (5 bases). Deletions cut 3 bases from V and 6 bases from J, with 16 bases between. The CDR3 has 14 residues. Germline CDR1 SQVTM, CDR2 ANQGSEA.

The chain recombines TRBV6-4 with TRBJ1-2; possible D gene TRBD1, 5 bases. This CDR3 is built from 15 residues. The V gene lost 6 bases and the J gene lost 4 bases, with 18 bases spanning the gap. Germline V CDR1 and CDR2: MRHNA, SNTAGT. The CDR3 nucleotides read TGTGCCAGCAGGGCCGCCCCCGGGGGTTCCTATGGCTACACCTTC. It translates to CASRAAPGGSYGYTF.

Concerning this clone itself: Other DNA sequences in the sample encode the same CDR3. The chain employs TRBV11-2 and TRBJ2-6, with no clear D. The CDR3 spans 16 residues. V lost 1 base and J 0 bases, leaving 7 bases between the germline ends. The germline V gene has CDR1 SGHAT and CDR2 FQNNGV. This CDR3 reads CASSLVSSSGANVLTF. The CDR3 DNA follows: TGTGCCAGCAGCTTAGTTTCGAGCTCTGGGGCCAACGTCCTGACTTTC.

The chain uses TRBV5-1 and TRBJ2-5; 7 nucleotides align to TRBD1. Losses at the gene ends were 4 bases for V and 0 bases for J; bases not matched to a gene: 6. Germline V gene lookup returns CDR1 SGHRS and CDR2 YFSETQ. The CDR3 runs 15 residues. CDR3 sequence: CASSSTGTDQETQYF. CDR3 DNA sequence: TGCGCCAGCAGCAGTACCGGGACAGACCAAGAGACCCAGTACTTC.

This rearrangement joins TRBV12-3 or TRBV12-4 to TRBJ1-1; D is uncertain. Trimming took 5 bases from V and 1 from J, leaving 8 bases between them. This CDR3 contains 13 residues. The CDR3 bases are TGTGCCAGCAGTCGCCACACGAACACTGAAGCTTTCTTT. Translating it yields CASSRHTNTEAFF.

The V call is TRBV5-1, the J call TRBJ1-1, with TRBD1 as a possible D gene (5 bases). Trimming left V 1 base short and J 1 base short, with 5 bases between. CDR3 length: 13 residues. Germline CDR1 is SGHRS and CDR2 is YFSETQ. In DNA form, the CDR3 reads TGCGCCAGCAGCTTGCAGGGGAACACTGAAGCTTTCTTT. Translated, it gives CASSLQGNTEAFF. The complete variable domain, with remaining parts taken from reference TRBV5-1 and TRBJ1-1, reads KAGVTQTPRYLIKTRGQQVTLSCSPISGHRSVSWYQQTPGQGLQFLFEYFSETQRNKGNFPGRFSGRQFSNSRSEMNVSTLELGDSALYLCASSLQGNTEAFFGQGTRLTVV.

The rearrangement uses TRBV3-1 (or the pseudogene TRBV3-2) and TRBJ1-5; possibly TRBD1 for D (5 bases). CDR3 length: 15 amino acids. With 4 bases removed from V and 3 bases from J, the gap between germline ends came to 13 bases. Germline CDR1 is LGHDT and CDR2 is YNNKEL (reference sequence). The CDR3 DNA sequence: TGTGCCAGCAGCCCGGGGGGGGTACCCAATCAGCCCCAGCATTTT. Amino acids: CASSPGGVPNQPQHF.

The chain couples TRBV19 to TRBJ1-5; D remains unclear. This CDR3 has 13 residues. Germline V gene sequence: CDR1 LNHDA, CDR2 SQIVND (reference sequence). Trimming took 1 base from V and 5 from J, leaving 6 bases between them. The CDR3 reads CASSIGGDQPQHF. CDR3 nucleotide sequence: TGTGCCAGTAGTATAGGAGGCGATCAGCCCCAGCATTTT.

The chain uses TRBV19 and TRBJ1-4; no clear D gene. The germline gives CDR1 LNHDA, CDR2 SQIVND (reference sequence). V was shortened by 10 bases and J by 7 bases, with 13 bases between the two germline ends. The CDR3 contains 12 residues. The chain's CDR3 is CATQTPGEKLFF. CDR3 DNA sequence: TGTGCCACTCAGACTCCGGGTGAAAAACTGTTTTTT.

The chain carries TRBV24-1 and TRBJ2-7; weak D call: TRBD2 (6 bases). Germline CDR1 is KGHDR and CDR2 is SFDVKD. V was shortened by 4 bases and J by 7 bases, with 10 bases between the two germline ends. This CDR3 has 12 residues. CDR3 DNA: TGTGCCACCAGTGACGGAGGGAGGGAGCAGTACTTC. Protein product: CATSDGGREQYF.

The genes are TRBV5-1 and TRBJ2-5; the match to TRBD2 covers 11 bases. The CDR3 runs 17 residues. The V gene's germline CDR1 is SGHRS and CDR2 YFSETQ. J lost 5 bases, V lost 0 bases, and 9 bases had no gene match. CDR3 DNA: TGCGCCAGCAGCTTGGCCGGTACTAGCGGGGGTTTGGAGACCCAGTACTTC. Its protein product is CASSLAGTSGGLETQYF.